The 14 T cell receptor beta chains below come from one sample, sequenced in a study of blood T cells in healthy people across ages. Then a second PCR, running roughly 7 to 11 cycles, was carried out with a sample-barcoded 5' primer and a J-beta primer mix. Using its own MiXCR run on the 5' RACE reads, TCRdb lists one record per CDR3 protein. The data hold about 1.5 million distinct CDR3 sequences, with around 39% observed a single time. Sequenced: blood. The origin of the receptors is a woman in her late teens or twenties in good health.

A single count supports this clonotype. CDR3 DNA: TGTGCCAGCAGCTTAGACCACGGTCCAACAGTGAACACTGAAGCTTTCTTT. Its translation: CASSLDHGPTVNTEAFF. The chain uses TRBV7-2 and TRBJ1-1; D unresolved. From germline, CDR1 is SGHTA and CDR2 FQGNSA. V lost 1 base and J 0 bases, leaving 15 bases between the germline ends. This CDR3 has 17 residues.

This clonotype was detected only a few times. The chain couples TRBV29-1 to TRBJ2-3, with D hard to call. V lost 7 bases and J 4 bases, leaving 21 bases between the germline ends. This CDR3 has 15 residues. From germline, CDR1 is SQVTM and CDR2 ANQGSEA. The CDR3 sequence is CSGTDSSGGPDTQYF. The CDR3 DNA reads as TGCAGCGGTACCGACTCCTCAGGCGGCCCAGATACGCAGTATTTT.

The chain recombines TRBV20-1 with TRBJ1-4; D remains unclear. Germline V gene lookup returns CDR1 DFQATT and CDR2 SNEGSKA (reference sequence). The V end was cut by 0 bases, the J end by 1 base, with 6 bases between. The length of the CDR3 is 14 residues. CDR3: CSARDRQTNEKLFF. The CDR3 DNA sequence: TGCAGTGCTAGAGACAGACAAACTAATGAAAAACTGTTTTTT.

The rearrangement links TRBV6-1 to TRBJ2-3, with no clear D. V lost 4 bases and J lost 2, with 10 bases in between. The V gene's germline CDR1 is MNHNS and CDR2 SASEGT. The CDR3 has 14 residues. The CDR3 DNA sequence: TGTGCCAGCAGTGGTAGTGGTCCCACAGATACGCAGTATTTT. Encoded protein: CASSGSGPTDTQYF.

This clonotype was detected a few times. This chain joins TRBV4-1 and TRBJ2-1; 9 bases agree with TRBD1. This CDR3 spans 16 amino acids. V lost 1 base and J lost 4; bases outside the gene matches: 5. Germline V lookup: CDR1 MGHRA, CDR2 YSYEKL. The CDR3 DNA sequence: TGCGCCAGCAGCCAAGGGGGGACAGGGATATACAATGAGCAGTTCTTC. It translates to CASSQGGTGIYNEQFF.

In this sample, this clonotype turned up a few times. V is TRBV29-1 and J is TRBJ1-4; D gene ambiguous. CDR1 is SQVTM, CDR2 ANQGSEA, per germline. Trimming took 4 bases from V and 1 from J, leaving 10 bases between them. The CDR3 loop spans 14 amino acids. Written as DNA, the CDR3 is TGCAGCGTTGCTGGATCAGAAACTAATGAAAAACTGTTTTTT. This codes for CSVAGSETNEKLFF.

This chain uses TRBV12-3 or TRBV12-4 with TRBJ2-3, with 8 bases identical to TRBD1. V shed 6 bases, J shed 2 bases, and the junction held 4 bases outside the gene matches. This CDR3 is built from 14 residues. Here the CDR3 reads CASSRTGFTDTQYF. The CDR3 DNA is TGTGCCAGCAGCCGGACAGGGTTCACAGATACGCAGTATTTT.

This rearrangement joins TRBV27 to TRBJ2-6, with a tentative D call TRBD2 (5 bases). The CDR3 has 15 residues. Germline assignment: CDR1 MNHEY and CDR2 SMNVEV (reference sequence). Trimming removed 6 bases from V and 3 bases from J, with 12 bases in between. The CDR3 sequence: CASSIRGHGANVLTF. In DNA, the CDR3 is TGTGCCAGCAGCATTAGAGGGCATGGGGCCAACGTCCTGACTTTC.

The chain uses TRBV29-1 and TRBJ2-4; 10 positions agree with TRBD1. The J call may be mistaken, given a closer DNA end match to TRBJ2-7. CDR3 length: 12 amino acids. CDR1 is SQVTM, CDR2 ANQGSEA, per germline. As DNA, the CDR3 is TGCAGTGTACCGGGACAGGGGACCGAGCAGTACTTC. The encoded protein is CSVPGQGTEQYF.

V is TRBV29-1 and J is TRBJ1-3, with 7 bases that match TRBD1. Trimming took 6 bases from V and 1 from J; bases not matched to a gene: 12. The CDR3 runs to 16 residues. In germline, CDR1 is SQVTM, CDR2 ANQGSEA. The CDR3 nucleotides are TGCAGCGTCTTGTCACAGGGGAGGACTTCTGGAAACACCATATATTTT. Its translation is CSVLSQGRTSGNTIYF.

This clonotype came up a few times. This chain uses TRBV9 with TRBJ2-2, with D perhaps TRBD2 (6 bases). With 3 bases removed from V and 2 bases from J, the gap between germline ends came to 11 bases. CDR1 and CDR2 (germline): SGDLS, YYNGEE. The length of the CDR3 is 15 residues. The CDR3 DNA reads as TGTGCCAGCAGCGCCGGGACTTTAAACACCGGGGAGCTGTTTTTT. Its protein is CASSAGTLNTGELFF.

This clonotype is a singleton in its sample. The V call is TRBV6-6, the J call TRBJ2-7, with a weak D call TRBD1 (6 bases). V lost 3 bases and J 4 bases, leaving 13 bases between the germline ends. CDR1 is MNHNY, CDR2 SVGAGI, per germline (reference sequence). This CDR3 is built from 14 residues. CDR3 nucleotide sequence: TGTGCCAGCAGTTATGGACAGTCTAAGTACGAGCAGTACTTC. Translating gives CASSYGQSKYEQYF.

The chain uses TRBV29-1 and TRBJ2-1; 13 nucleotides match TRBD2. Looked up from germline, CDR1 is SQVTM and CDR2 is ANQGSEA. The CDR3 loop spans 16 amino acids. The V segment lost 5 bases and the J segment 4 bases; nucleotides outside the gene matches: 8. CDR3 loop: CSVPAPGLAGYNEQFF. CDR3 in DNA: TGCAGCGTTCCCGCCCCGGGACTAGCGGGGTACAATGAGCAGTTCTTC.

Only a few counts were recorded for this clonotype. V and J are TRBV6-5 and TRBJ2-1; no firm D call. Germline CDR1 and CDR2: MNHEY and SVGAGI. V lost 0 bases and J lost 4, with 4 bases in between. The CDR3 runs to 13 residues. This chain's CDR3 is CASSYSAYNEQFF. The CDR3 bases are TGTGCCAGCAGTTACTCGGCGTACAATGAGCAGTTCTTC.